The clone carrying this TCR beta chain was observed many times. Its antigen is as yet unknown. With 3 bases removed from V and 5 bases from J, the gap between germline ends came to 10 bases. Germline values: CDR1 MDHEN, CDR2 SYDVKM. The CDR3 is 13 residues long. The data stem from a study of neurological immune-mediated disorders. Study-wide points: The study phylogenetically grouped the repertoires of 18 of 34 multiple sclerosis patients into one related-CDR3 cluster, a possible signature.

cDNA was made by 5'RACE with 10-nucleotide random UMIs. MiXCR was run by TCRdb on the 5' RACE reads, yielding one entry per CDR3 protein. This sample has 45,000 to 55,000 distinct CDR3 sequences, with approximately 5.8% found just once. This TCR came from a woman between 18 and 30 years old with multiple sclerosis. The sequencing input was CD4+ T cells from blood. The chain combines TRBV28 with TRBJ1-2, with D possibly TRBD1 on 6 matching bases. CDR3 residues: CASSFRQAYGYTF. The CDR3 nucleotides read TGTGCCAGCAGTTTCAGACAGGCGTATGGCTACACCTTC.